Sequencing of this TCR beta chain was carried out in a study of blood T cells in healthy people across ages. Findings and caveats of the study: Diversity of TCR beta per million T cells declined in a roughly linear way with age. Whereas aged donors had fewer naive CD4+ cells, long-lived donors had more of them and higher diversity. Calculation of diversity from one million T cells yielded estimates considered to be underestimates.

As regards this clonotype: Its antigen is still unknown. This may stem from a read error, because a much larger clone lies one nucleotide away.

The CDR3 loop spans 13 amino acids. Germline values: CDR1 SQVTM, CDR2 ANQGSEA. V was clipped by 8 bases and J by 2 bases, with 10 bases between them. Sample-barcoded 5' priming and a J-beta primer mix drove a second PCR of about 6 to 12 cycles. MiXCR, run by TCRdb on the 5' RACE reads, gives a single entry per CDR3 protein. The sample includes about 970,000 distinct CDR3 sequences, approximately 50% of them seen just once. Peripheral blood, around 10 milliliters per donor, was collected. The chain employs TRBV29-1 and TRBJ2-6; D uncertain. Input material: blood. This sequence originates from an older woman in good health. The CDR3 protein is CSFLVTGANVLTF. The CDR3 DNA reads as TGCAGCTTTCTCGTCACTGGGGCCAACGTCCTGACTTTC.